These T cell receptor beta chains were read from a single sample in a study of blood T cell repertoires in COVID-19. Sequencing used immunoSEQ multiplex PCR; TCRdb keeps in-frame clones, though not all of them. Of approximately 190,000 clones listed, 80% to 85% are singletons. Input material: PBMCs or T cells enriched from blood (not recorded which). Receptor source: a woman aged 25 to 45 who had been exposed to COVID-19. CDR3s include the opening cysteine and the closing phenylalanine or tryptophan. D genes are given only for firm matches. The size field is filled for only some rows; it gives once, few, many or a size class.

>TRBV6-2/TRBV6-3|TRBJ1-1|-|-
CASSFGGNTEAFF
TGTGCCAGCAGTTTTGGCGGGAACACTGAAGCTTTCTTT
>TRBV5-8|TRBJ1-4|-|-
CASHMARGANEKLFF
TGTGCCAGCCATATGGCCAGGGGAGCTAATGAAAAACTGTTTTTT
>TRBV28|TRBJ2-3|-|-
CASNFRRGWGTDTQYF
TGTGCCAGCAACTTTCGGCGGGGCTGGGGCACAGATACGCAGTATTTT
>TRBV20-1|TRBJ2-3|-|-
CSASRLGPDTQYF
TGCAGTGCTAGTCGACTAGGCCCAGATACGCAGTATTTT
>TRBV4-3|TRBJ1-2|TRBD1|-
CASRPGTGTFGYTF
TGCGCCAGCAGACCCGGGACAGGTACCTTTGGCTACACCTTC
>TRBV11-2|TRBJ2-1|-|-
CASSASNEQFF
TGTGCCAGCAGCGCGAGCAATGAGCAGTTCTTC
>TRBV11-2|TRBJ2-6|-|-
CASTQVQFLSGANVLTF
TGTGCCAGCACGCAGGTCCAATTCCTCTCTGGGGCCAACGTCCTGACTTTC
>TRBV29-1|TRBJ2-4|TRBD1|-
CSAADGQGGTSRSF
TGCAGCGCCGCCGACGGACAGGGGGGGACAAGTAGGTCCTTC
>TRBV7-8|TRBJ2-7|-|once
CASSLDAGVGEQYF
TGTGCCAGCAGCTTAGACGCAGGGGTGGGTGAGCAGTACTTC
>TRBV4-3|TRBJ2-2|-|-
CASRQDSQTGELFF
TGCGCCAGCAGACAGGATTCTCAAACCGGGGAGCTGTTTTTT
>TRBV2|TRBJ2-2|-|-
CASMPHPGGELFF
TGTGCCAGCATGCCGCACCCGGGCGGGGAGCTGTTTTTT
>TRBV2|TRBJ2-7|-|-
CATRGLGQYF
TGTGCCACAAGGGGGTTAGGGCAGTACTTC
>TRBV4-2|TRBJ2-3|TRBD2|-
CASSQRPSGGTRTDTQYF
TGTGCCAGCAGCCAACGTCCTAGCGGGGGGACGAGAACAGATACGCAGTATTTT
>TRBV9|TRBJ2-7|TRBD1|-
CASSTQAGQGTTYSYEQYF
TGTGCCAGCAGCACCCAAGCGGGACAGGGTACAACTTACTCCTACGAGCAGTACTTC
>TRBV7-6|TRBJ2-5|-|-
CASSTQGIGQETQYF
TGTGCCAGCAGCACTCAGGGTATAGGCCAAGAGACCCAGTACTTC
>TRBV7-2|TRBJ2-5|TRBD2|-
CASSLRGSGGALSLETQYF
TGTGCCAGCAGCCTAAGAGGTAGCGGGGGGGCTCTATCGTTAGAGACCCAGTACTTC
>TRBV12-3/TRBV12-4|TRBJ1-1|-|-
CASSKSRDTEAFF
TGTGCCAGCAGCAAAAGCAGGGATACTGAAGCTTTCTTT
>TRBV5-6|TRBJ1-6|TRBD1|-
CASSGQGTTPLHF
TGTGCCAGCAGCGGACAGGGGACTACACCCCTCCACTTT
>TRBV24-1|TRBJ1-1|TRBD1|-
CATRSGTGFAKTEAFF
TGTGCCACCAGGTCCGGGACAGGCTTCGCAAAGACTGAAGCTTTCTTT
>TRBV27|TRBJ1-5|-|once
CASSLSRSDQPQHF
TGTGCCAGCAGTTTATCCCGATCGGATCAGCCCCAGCATTTT
>TRBV5-5|TRBJ2-1|TRBD1|-
CASSLARGHYNEQFF
TGTGCCAGCAGCTTGGCCAGGGGGCACTACAATGAGCAGTTCTTC
>TRBV9|TRBJ2-3|TRBD2|-
CASSLAGGSTDTQYF
TGTGCCAGCAGTCTAGCGGGGGGTTCTACAGATACGCAGTATTTT
>TRBV12-5|TRBJ1-1|TRBD1|-
CASGLFQGGTEAFF
TGTGCTAGTGGTTTGTTTCAGGGGGGCACTGAAGCTTTCTTT
>TRBV27|TRBJ1-4|-|once
CASEEDEKLFF
TGTGCCAGCGAAGAGGATGAAAAACTGTTTTTT
>TRBV9|TRBJ2-7|TRBD1|-
CASSPTPGQGHEQYF
TGTGCCAGCAGCCCCACCCCCGGACAGGGACACGAGCAGTACTTC
>TRBV10-3|TRBJ1-1|-|-
CAISEFEGRGTEAFF
TGTGCCATCAGTGAGTTTGAAGGCAGGGGCACTGAAGCTTTCTTT
>TRBV7-2|TRBJ1-1|TRBD1|-
CASSLTGGNTEAFF
TGTGCCAGCAGCTTAACAGGGGGGAACACTGAAGCTTTCTTT
>TRBV5-1|TRBJ2-5|TRBD2|-
CASWAGTSGGAAETQYF
TGCGCCAGCTGGGCGGGGACTAGCGGGGGGGCCGCGGAGACCCAGTACTTC
>TRBV30|TRBJ1-1|TRBD1|-
CAWSVDRGTEAFF
TGTGCCTGGTCCGTAGACAGGGGCACTGAAGCTTTCTTT
>TRBV27|TRBJ1-2|-|-
CASSLFGDPITNYGYTF
TGTGCCAGCAGTTTATTCGGAGACCCAATCACTAACTATGGCTACACCTTC
>TRBV4-1|TRBJ1-2|TRBD1|-
CASSTWDREDGYTF
TGCGCCAGCAGCACATGGGACAGGGAGGATGGCTACACCTTC
>TRBV5-1|TRBJ2-5|TRBD2|-
CASSFPSGTQETQYF
TGCGCCAGCAGCTTCCCTAGCGGGACTCAAGAGACCCAGTACTTC
>TRBV4-1|TRBJ2-3|TRBD2|-
CASSPGLATGDTQYF
TGCGCCAGCAGCCCGGGACTAGCTACGGGTGATACGCAGTATTTT
>TRBV25-1|TRBJ2-3|-|-
CASSWDSRPGDTQYF
TGTGCCAGCAGTTGGGACTCTCGTCCGGGGGATACGCAGTATTTT
>TRBV4-1|TRBJ1-2|-|-
CASSQVKGANYGYTF
TGCGCCAGCAGCCAAGTAAAAGGGGCAAACTATGGCTACACCTTC
>TRBV6-5|TRBJ1-5|-|-
CASRQGTQPQHF
TGTGCCAGCAGGCAGGGTACTCAGCCCCAGCATTTT
>TRBV6-7|TRBJ1-5|-|-
CASRASTFLCQQLRGQPQHF
-
>TRBV11-2|TRBJ1-1|TRBD1|-
CASSLIDRGWTEAFF
TGTGCCAGCAGCTTAATCGACAGGGGATGGACTGAAGCTTTCTTT
>TRBV7-9|TRBJ2-3|TRBD2|-
CASSLGLAGGTTDTQYF
TGTGCCAGCAGCTTGGGACTAGCGGGGGGGACCACAGATACGCAGTATTTT
>TRBV5-6|TRBJ2-1|-|few
CASSLAPGQFSYNEQFF
TGTGCCAGCAGCTTGGCCCCAGGACAATTCTCCTACAATGAGCAGTTCTTC
>TRBV27|TRBJ2-3|-|-
CASSSTFLRGPDTQYF
TGTGCCAGCAGCTCTACCTTCTTGCGGGGGCCAGATACGCAGTATTTT
>TRBV7-2|TRBJ2-1|TRBD2|-
CASRPPGLASNEQFF
TGTGCCAGCAGACCTCCGGGACTAGCTAGCAATGAGCAGTTCTTC
>TRBV7-9|TRBJ2-1|TRBD2|once
CASRRLAGEDNEQFF
TGTGCCAGCAGACGACTAGCGGGGGAAGACAATGAGCAGTTCTTC
>TRBV19|TRBJ1-6|-|-
CATEGGKNSPLHF
TGTGCCACCGAGGGTGGGAAGAATTCACCCCTCCACTTT
>TRBV19|TRBJ2-7|-|-
CASSIEGRQGGIISEQYF
TGTGCCAGTAGTATAGAGGGTCGGCAGGGCGGAATAATCTCCGAGCAGTACTTC
>TRBV14|TRBJ1-1|TRBD1|-
CASSITGVTEAFF
TGTGCCAGCAGCATAACAGGGGTCACTGAAGCTTTCTTT
>TRBV27|TRBJ1-2|-|-
CASSLLQGPPYGYTF
TGTGCCAGCAGTCTCCTCCAGGGGCCCCCGTATGGCTACACCTTC
>TRBV28|TRBJ1-6|TRBD1|-
CASSLGTGYSPLHF
TGTGCCAGCAGTTTGGGGACAGGCTACTCACCCCTCCACTTT
>TRBV5-1|TRBJ1-1|-|-
CASSLAGANTEAFF
TGCGCCAGCAGCTTGGCCGGAGCGAACACTGAAGCTTTCTTT